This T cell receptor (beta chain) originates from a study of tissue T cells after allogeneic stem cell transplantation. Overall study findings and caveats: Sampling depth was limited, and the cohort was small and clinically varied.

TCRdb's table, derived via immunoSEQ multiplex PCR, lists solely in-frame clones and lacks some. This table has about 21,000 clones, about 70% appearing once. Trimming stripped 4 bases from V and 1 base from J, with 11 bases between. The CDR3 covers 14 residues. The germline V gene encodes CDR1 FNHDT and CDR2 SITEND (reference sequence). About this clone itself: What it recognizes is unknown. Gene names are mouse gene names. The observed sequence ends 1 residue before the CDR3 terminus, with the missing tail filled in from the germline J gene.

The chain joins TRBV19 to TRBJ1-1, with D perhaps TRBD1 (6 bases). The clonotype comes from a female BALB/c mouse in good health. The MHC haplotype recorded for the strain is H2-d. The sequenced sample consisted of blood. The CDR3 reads CASSLPGQNTEVFF. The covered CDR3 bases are TGTGCCAGCAGTTTACCGGGACAAAACACAGAAGTCTTC.